A single sample is the source of the 19 T cell receptor beta chains below, sequenced in a study of persistence of HIV-infected CD4 T cells. Anti-CD3/anti-CD28 beads served as a nonspecific positive control stimulus. Responding CD4+ T cells were sorted by upregulation of both CD40 ligand and CD69. No antigen has been identified for these receptors. Sequencing used immunoSEQ version 4 in survey mode. Clones were sequenced by immunoSEQ multiplex PCR, and TCRdb holds only the in-frame ones, with some missing. The top ten clones hold 2.5% to 4% of a sample with tens of thousands of clones, about 87% of them seen once. The specimen was CD4+ T cells sorted from PBMCs after roughly 17-hour stimulation, collected from a patient who received antiretroviral therapy. The receptors shown here come from an adult woman with HIV who was CMV-seropositive.

This chain connects TRBV12-3 or TRBV12-4 to TRBJ2-7, with 7 positions matching TRBD2. This CDR3 spans 13 amino acids. After removal of 7 bases from V and 2 bases from J, the junction contained 5 bases not matched to a gene. The CDR3 protein is CASTLAGPYEQYF. DNA of the CDR3: TGTGCCAGCACCTTAGCGGGCCCCTACGAGCAGTACTTC.

V usage is TRBV7-2 and J usage is TRBJ2-3; D remains ambiguous. Per the germline V gene, CDR1 is SGHTA and CDR2 is FQGNSA. With 5 bases removed from V and 2 bases from J, the gap between germline ends came to 11 bases. CDR3 length: 14 residues. CDR3 region: CASSDGVVTDTQYF. The CDR3 coding sequence is TGTGCCAGCAGCGACGGAGTTGTCACAGATACGCAGTATTTT.

CDR3 nucleotide sequence: TGTGCCAGCAGCTTAGAAGGGCGGGGAAGTCTCTACTATGGCTACACCTTC. Translation: CASSLEGRGSLYYGYTF. The chain combines TRBV7-2 with TRBJ1-2; no clear D gene. Germline V lookup: CDR1 SGHTA, CDR2 FQGNSA. V was cut by 1 base and J by 3 bases, with 18 bases left in between. The CDR3 length is 17 residues.

This clone was observed once. The chain is built from TRBV10-1 and TRBJ2-3; D is perhaps TRBD2 (6 bases). Germline V gives CDR1 WNHNN, CDR2 SYGVQD (reference sequence). This CDR3 has 12 amino acids. Trimming left V 10 bases short and J 7 bases short, with 15 bases between. The CDR3 DNA reads as TGCGCCACCGGAGAGGAGGGACATACGCAGTATTTT. This gives the protein CATGEEGHTQYF.

This sequence joins TRBV27 and TRBJ2-3, with 8 bases that match TRBD2. Unmatched junction bases numbered 10, after V lost 5 bases and J lost 6 bases. Germline V gene sequence: CDR1 MNHEY, CDR2 SMNVEV (reference sequence). The CDR3 has 15 residues. CDR3 protein: CASSAPGLVFDTQYF. For the CDR3, the DNA is TGTGCCAGCAGTGCACCGGGACTAGTATTTGATACGCAGTATTTT.

The chain employs TRBV6-4 and TRBJ1-2; TRBD1 might be the D (5 bases). The germline V gene has CDR1 MRHNA and CDR2 SNTAGT. There are 13 residues in the CDR3. Trimming removed 5 bases at V and 2 bases at J, with 9 bases between. In DNA, the CDR3 is TGTGCCAGCAGTCGGGGGGGAAACTATGGCTACACCTTC. Amino acid sequence: CASSRGGNYGYTF.

The rearrangement links TRBV7-2 to TRBJ1-6; no definite D call. Looked up from germline, CDR1 is SGHTA and CDR2 is FQGNSA. Trimming removed 4 bases at V and 13 bases at J, with 14 bases between. CDR3 length equals 13 residues. This chain's CDR3 is CASSSLLVPPLHF. DNA for the CDR3: TGTGCCAGCAGCTCCCTTCTTGTTCCGCCCCTCCACTTT.

This sequence joins TRBV14 and TRBJ2-2, with TRBD2 as a possible D gene (5 bases). CDR1 and CDR2 (germline): SGHDN, FVKESK. The V gene lost 4 bases and the J gene lost 4 bases, with 16 bases spanning the gap. This CDR3 is built from 16 residues. The CDR3 DNA is TGTGCCAGCAGCCCCCCGAGGGCAGGAAGCACCGGGGAGCTGTTTTTT. It is translated as CASSPPRAGSTGELFF.

The chain is built from TRBV7-2 and TRBJ1-2, with 8 bases aligning to TRBD1. CDR1 is SGHTA and CDR2 is FQGNSA in the germline V gene. This CDR3 is built from 15 residues. V lost 2 bases, J lost 8 bases, and 10 bases stayed unmatched. The CDR3 nucleotides are TGTGCCAGCAGCTTATCTCGGACAGGGACGGACGGCTACACCTTC. It is translated as CASSLSRTGTDGYTF.

The chain combines TRBV27 with TRBJ2-7; 10 positions match TRBD2. CDR1 and CDR2 (germline): MNHEY, SMNVEV (reference sequence). This CDR3 has 15 residues. J gave up 2 bases and V 6 bases, and 7 bases lay outside the gene matches. The CDR3 sequence: CASRRLAGRPYEQYF. The CDR3 bases are TGTGCCAGCAGACGACTAGCGGGTCGACCCTACGAGCAGTACTTC.

DNA of the CDR3: TGTGCCACCCACATAGGGGGGTTAACTAACTATGGCTACACCTTC. Encoded protein: CATHIGGLTNYGYTF. J is TRBJ1-2 and V is TRBV6-5, with a weak D call TRBD1 (6 bases). V was clipped by 10 bases and J by 0 bases, with 18 bases between them. The CDR3 runs 15 residues. Germline V gives CDR1 MNHEY, CDR2 SVGAGI.

V gene TRBV19 combines with J gene TRBJ1-5; 7 nucleotides match TRBD1. This CDR3 has 17 residues. V trimming: 6 bases; J trimming: 0 bases; junction bases outside the gene matches: 11. Per germline, CDR1 LNHDA and CDR2 SQIVND (reference sequence). This CDR3 reads CASRVRDRTYSNQPQHF. In DNA form, the CDR3 reads TGTGCCAGTAGAGTACGGGACAGAACATATAGCAATCAGCCCCAGCATTTT.

This clone was observed once. The genes are TRBV2 and TRBJ2-5, with TRBD2 matching over 7 bases. Germline loops: CDR1 SNHLY, CDR2 FYNNEI. The CDR3 covers 12 residues. Unmatched junction bases numbered 3, after V lost 8 bases and J lost 3 bases. CDR3 sequence reads: CASAGLEETQYF. The CDR3 DNA reads TGTGCCAGCGCCGGACTAGAAGAGACCCAGTACTTC.

The CDR3 protein is CASSVAGGGEGNTIYF. CDR3 DNA sequence: TGTGCCAGCAGCGTAGCTGGAGGGGGCGAAGGAAACACCATATATTTT. This rearrangement joins TRBV9 to TRBJ1-3; 7 positions agree with TRBD1. Looked up from germline, CDR1 is SGDLS and CDR2 is YYNGEE. Losses at the gene ends were 0 bases for V and 4 bases for J; bases not matched to a gene: 7. This CDR3 comprises 16 residues. Full variable domain (outside the CDR3, taken from reference TRBV9 and TRBJ1-3): DSGVTQTPKHLITATGQRVTLRCSPRSGDLSVYWYQQSLDQGLQFLIQYYNGEERAKGNILERFSAQQFPDLHSELNLSSLELGDSALYFCASSVAGGGEGNTIYFGEGSWLTVV.

The chain joins TRBV6-1 to TRBJ2-4, with 8 bases aligning to TRBD2. This CDR3 is 16 amino acids long. Unmatched junction bases numbered 9, after V lost 1 base and J lost 7 bases. Germline V gives CDR1 MNHNS, CDR2 SASEGT. The DNA for the CDR3 is TGTGCCAGCAGTGAAGGTGGACTAGCAGGACGGAACATTCAGTACTTC. Protein: CASSEGGLAGRNIQYF.

The V and J genes are TRBV7-9 and TRBJ2-2; 7 bases match TRBD2. Losses at the gene ends were 2 bases for V and 6 bases for J; bases not matched to a gene: 9. Germline V CDR1 and CDR2: SEHNR, FQNEAQ (reference sequence). The CDR3 contains 16 residues. The CDR3 nucleotides read TGTGCCAGCAGCTTACTCAGCGGGATTGGACCCGGGGAGCTGTTTTTT. Translating it yields CASSLLSGIGPGELFF.

The CDR3 sequence is CASMSYRLTGELFF. The CDR3 region has the DNA TGTGCCAGCATGTCATACCGACTCACCGGGGAGCTGTTTTTT. The genes are TRBV6-5 and TRBJ2-2; no clear D. The germline CDR1 and CDR2 sequences are MNHEY and SVGAGI. V was trimmed by 7 bases and J by 4 bases, leaving 13 bases between them. The CDR3 has 14 residues.

This rearrangement joins TRBV4-1 to TRBJ2-7; TRBD1 matches at 7 bases. Per germline, CDR1 MGHRA and CDR2 YSYEKL. CDR3 size: 15 residues. V was clipped by 2 bases and J by 0 bases; unmatched bases: 4. The CDR3 sequence is CASSQSGQSSYEQYF. The CDR3 DNA is TGCGCCAGCAGCCAATCGGGACAGAGCTCCTACGAGCAGTACTTC.

CDR3 in DNA: TGTGCCAGCAGCTTGAGCACAGCGGGGGGTACCTACGAGCAGTACTTC. Translated: CASSLSTAGGTYEQYF. The chain uses TRBV5-4 and TRBJ2-7; 9 bases map to TRBD2. Germline trimming cut 1 base from V and 2 bases from J; bases unmatched to any gene: 7. The CDR3 sequence is 16 residues long. The germline V gene encodes CDR1 SGHNT and CDR2 YYREEE (reference sequence).